Listed here are 7 T cell receptor beta chains from one sample, sequenced in a study of tumor-infiltrating lymphocytes in primary liver carcinoma. Germline DNA was also extracted, and blood RNA was taken from unsorted whole blood. A primer matching the constant region was used to make TCR beta cDNA from 500 to 650 ng of total RNA. Library construction for TCR beta comprised three nested multiplex PCR rounds performed with slightly modified ARM-PCR. TRBV1-TRBV30 forward primers and a C-beta reverse primer were used in the first two PCR rounds, which each ran for approximately 10 cycles. TCRdb ran MiXCR on the multiplex PCR reads and lists one entry per CDR3 protein. The sample contains approximately 330,000 distinct CDR3 sequences, 65% of which appear only once. The specimen was peripheral blood. The receptor source for this set is a man in his forties with primary liver carcinoma and hepatitis B virus infection.

Concerning this clonotype itself: A much more abundant neighbour one base away suggests this may be a read error. The chain links TRBV4-1 to TRBJ2-3, with D tentatively TRBD1 or TRBD2 (5 bases each). The CDR3 has 14 amino acids. Germline V CDR1 and CDR2: MGHRA, YSYEKL. V lost 3 bases and J 3 bases, leaving 10 bases between the germline ends. This chain's CDR3 is CASSQGVGTDTQYF. CDR3 nucleotide sequence: TGCGCCAGCAGCCAGGGGGTTGGAACAGATACGCAGTATTTT.

The sample holds a few counts of this clonotype. The V and J genes are TRBV5-1 and TRBJ2-7; 7 nucleotides agree with TRBD1. This CDR3 spans 15 amino acids. Trimming at V came to 4 bases and at J to 2 bases, leaving 9 bases not matched to a gene. Looked up from germline, CDR1 is SGHRS and CDR2 is YFSETQ. The CDR3 loop reads CASSGGTGAPYEQYF. In nucleotides, the CDR3 is TGCGCCAGCAGCGGGGGAACAGGGGCCCCCTACGAGCAGTACTTC.

A note on this clonotype: The junction and the germline gene differ at one end; a read error may be behind it. V is TRBV11-2 and J is TRBJ2-5; D is possibly TRBD1 (5 bases). In germline, CDR1 is SGHAT, CDR2 FQNNGV. This CDR3 is 13 amino acids long. The CDR3 loop is CASSVGVMETQYF. CDR3 coding DNA: TGTGCCAGCAGCGTAGGGGTGATGGAGACTCAGTACTTC.

This clonotype was detected only a few times. J is TRBJ2-2 and V is TRBV5-4, with 8 bases that match TRBD1. Germline CDR1 is SGHNT and CDR2 is YYREEE (reference sequence). This CDR3 is 15 amino acids long. V shed 2 bases, J shed 4 bases, and the junction held 4 bases outside the gene matches. CDR3 sequence reads: CASSFQGASTGELFF. CDR3 DNA: TGTGCCAGCAGCTTTCAGGGGGCCTCCACCGGGGAGCTGTTTTTT.

J is TRBJ2-7 and V is TRBV10-3, with D possibly TRBD1 on 6 matching bases. Looked up from germline, CDR1 is ENHRY and CDR2 is SYGVKD. The V end lost 6 bases, the J end lost 2 bases, and 14 bases lay between the germline ends. The length of the CDR3 is 14 residues. The CDR3 is CAIRSNRDPYEQYF. The CDR3 DNA reads as TGTGCCATCAGGTCTAACAGGGATCCCTACGAGCAGTACTTC.

A note on this clonotype: No DNA is shown, since the ends of the CDR3 on it are uncertain; the CDR3 is the one TCRdb lists. The V gene is TRBV29-1, the J gene TRBJ2-1; the table's TRBD1 call for D was not verified on the DNA. Germline V CDR1 and CDR2: SQVTM, ANQGSEA. Both ends counted, the CDR3 spans 13 residues. The CDR3: CSVEVWGAGSLFF.

Worth noting for this clonotype: A read error may produce the germline difference seen at one junction end. The chain couples TRBV6-5 to TRBJ2-7, with TRBD2 matching 10 bases. From germline, CDR1 is MNHEY and CDR2 SVGAGI. The CDR3 totals 15 residues. The CDR3 region is CASSYASGSSHEQYF. CDR3 coding DNA: TGTGCCAGCAGTTATGCTAGCGGGAGCTCCCACGAGCAGTACTTC.